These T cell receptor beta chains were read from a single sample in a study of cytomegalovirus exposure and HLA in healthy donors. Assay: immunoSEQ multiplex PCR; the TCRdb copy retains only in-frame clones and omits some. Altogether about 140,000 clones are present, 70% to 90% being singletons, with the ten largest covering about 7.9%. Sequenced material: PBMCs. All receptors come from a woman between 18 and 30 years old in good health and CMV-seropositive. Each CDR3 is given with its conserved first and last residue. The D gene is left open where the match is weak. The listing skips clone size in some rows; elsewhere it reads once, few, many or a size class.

CDR3aa: CASRAGTYDEQYF
CDR3nt: TGTGCCAGCAGGGCAGGAACATACGACGAGCAGTACTTC
j_gene: TRBJ2-7
abundance: -
d_gene: -
v_gene: TRBV2

CDR3aa: CASSNRDYGKGQPQHF
CDR3nt: TGTGCCAGCAGCAATAGGGACTACGGGAAGGGTCAGCCCCAGCATTTT
j_gene: TRBJ1-5
abundance: -
d_gene: -
v_gene: TRBV7-2

CDR3aa: CASSQEGQRYNTEAFF
CDR3nt: TGCGCCAGCAGCCAAGAAGGACAGAGGTATAACACTGAAGCTTTCTTT
j_gene: TRBJ1-1
abundance: -
d_gene: -
v_gene: TRBV4-1

CDR3aa: CAWSRGGDTEAFF
CDR3nt: TGTGCCTGGAGTAGGGGTGGTGACACTGAAGCTTTCTTT
j_gene: TRBJ1-1
abundance: -
d_gene: -
v_gene: TRBV30

CDR3aa: CASSLQAGVYNEQFF
CDR3nt: TGTGCCAGCAGCTTACAAGCGGGAGTCTACAATGAGCAGTTCTTC
j_gene: TRBJ2-1
abundance: -
d_gene: TRBD2
v_gene: TRBV7-3

CDR3aa: CASSNAGITYEQYF
CDR3nt: TGTGCCAGCTCCAACGCGGGCATTACCTACGAGCAGTACTTC
j_gene: TRBJ2-7
abundance: -
d_gene: -
v_gene: TRBV6-5

CDR3aa: CASRQDRGPNSPLHF
CDR3nt: TGTGCCAGCAGACAGGACAGGGGGCCCAATTCACCCCTCCACTTT
j_gene: TRBJ1-6
abundance: -
d_gene: TRBD1
v_gene: TRBV6-5

CDR3aa: CASSLRQDSYEQYF
CDR3nt: TGCGCCAGCAGCTTGAGGCAGGACTCCTACGAGCAGTACTTC
j_gene: TRBJ2-7
abundance: -
d_gene: -
v_gene: TRBV5-1

CDR3aa: CASSLLREGGVQPQHF
CDR3nt: TGTGCCAGCAGTTTATTGAGGGAGGGGGGCGTTCAGCCCCAGCATTTT
j_gene: TRBJ1-5
abundance: -
d_gene: -
v_gene: TRBV28

CDR3aa: CASSQETTGGHPEAFF
CDR3nt: TGCGCCAGCAGCCAAGAAACAACAGGGGGACACCCTGAAGCTTTCTTT
j_gene: TRBJ1-1
abundance: -
d_gene: TRBD1
v_gene: TRBV4-1

CDR3aa: CASSGRGGSNNEQFF
CDR3nt: TGTGCCAGCAGTGGTCGCGGGGGCTCAAACAATGAGCAGTTCTTC
j_gene: TRBJ2-1
abundance: -
d_gene: -
v_gene: TRBV2

CDR3aa: CASSQELRLAGSYNEQFF
CDR3nt: TGTGCCAGCAGCCAAGAGCTCCGACTAGCGGGGTCCTACAATGAGCAGTTCTTC
j_gene: TRBJ2-1
abundance: -
d_gene: TRBD2
v_gene: TRBV4-2

CDR3aa: CASSLARHEQFF
CDR3nt: TGTGCCAGCAGCTTAGCGAGGCATGAGCAGTTCTTC
j_gene: TRBJ2-1
abundance: -
d_gene: -
v_gene: TRBV7-2

CDR3aa: CASGQPGQKYYQPQHF
CDR3nt: TGTGCCAGCGGACAGCCGGGACAGAAATACTATCAGCCCCAGCATTTT
j_gene: TRBJ1-5
abundance: -
d_gene: TRBD1
v_gene: TRBV28

CDR3aa: CASSHPGGNTEAFF
CDR3nt: TGTGCCAGCAGCCACCCCGGCGGGAACACTGAAGCTTTCTTT
j_gene: TRBJ1-1
abundance: -
d_gene: -
v_gene: TRBV28

CDR3aa: CASRGQRAFF
CDR3nt: TGTGCCAGCAGGGGACAGCGGGCTTTCTTT
j_gene: TRBJ1-1
abundance: -
d_gene: TRBD1
v_gene: TRBV2

CDR3aa: CSVASSGNTIYF
CDR3nt: TGCAGCGTTGCGAGCTCTGGAAACACCATATATTTT
j_gene: TRBJ1-3
abundance: -
d_gene: -
v_gene: TRBV29-1

CDR3aa: CASSYLSGGAYEQYF
CDR3nt: TGTGCCAGCAGTTATTTAAGCGGGGGCGCCTACGAGCAGTACTTC
j_gene: TRBJ2-7
abundance: once
d_gene: TRBD2
v_gene: TRBV6-6

CDR3aa: CATRDTGASGNTIYF
CDR3nt: TGTGCCACGCGCGACACAGGGGCCTCTGGAAACACCATATATTTT
j_gene: TRBJ1-3
abundance: -
d_gene: TRBD1
v_gene: TRBV19

CDR3aa: CASSRRESGANVLTF
CDR3nt: TGTGCCAGCAGCCGACGGGAATCCGGGGCCAACGTCCTGACTTTC
j_gene: TRBJ2-6
abundance: -
d_gene: -
v_gene: TRBV11-2

CDR3aa: CASSTVAGYQETQYF
CDR3nt: TGTGCCAGCAGTACTGTAGCGGGGTACCAAGAGACCCAGTACTTC
j_gene: TRBJ2-5
abundance: -
d_gene: TRBD2
v_gene: TRBV28

CDR3aa: CASSQDKEAYQPQHF
CDR3nt: TGCGCCAGCAGCCAAGATAAGGAGGCCTATCAGCCCCAGCATTTT
j_gene: TRBJ1-5
abundance: few
d_gene: -
v_gene: TRBV4-1

CDR3aa: CATSRGSGEGSQGGYTF
CDR3nt: TGTGCCACCAGCAGAGGGAGCGGGGAGGGGTCGCAAGGCGGCTACACCTTC
j_gene: TRBJ1-2
abundance: -
d_gene: -
v_gene: TRBV15

CDR3aa: CARGLAGVEQFF
CDR3nt: TGTGCCAGGGGACTAGCGGGAGTGGAGCAGTTCTTC
j_gene: TRBJ2-1
abundance: once
d_gene: TRBD2
v_gene: TRBV11-2

CDR3aa: CASSVGRGYGYTF
CDR3nt: TGTGCCAGCAGCGTAGGCAGGGGCTATGGCTACACCTTC
j_gene: TRBJ1-2
abundance: -
d_gene: -
v_gene: TRBV9

CDR3aa: CASRRDRRTEAFF
CDR3nt: TGTGCCAGCAGAAGGGACAGACGGACTGAAGCTTTCTTT
j_gene: TRBJ1-1
abundance: -
d_gene: TRBD1
v_gene: TRBV5-4

CDR3aa: CSGSRGTGAYEQYF
CDR3nt: TGCAGCGGCAGCCGGGGGACAGGTGCCTACGAGCAGTACTTC
j_gene: TRBJ2-7
abundance: -
d_gene: TRBD1
v_gene: TRBV29-1

CDR3aa: CASSLTGNYGYTF
CDR3nt: TGTGCCAGCAGTTTAACAGGGAACTATGGCTACACCTTC
j_gene: TRBJ1-2
abundance: -
d_gene: -
v_gene: TRBV28

CDR3aa: CASSKGEGGNTIYF
CDR3nt: TGTGCCAGCAGCAAGGGGGAGGGTGGAAACACCATATATTTT
j_gene: TRBJ1-3
abundance: -
d_gene: -
v_gene: TRBV6-6

CDR3aa: CATGQSKSQANYGYTF
CDR3nt: TGTGCCACTGGACAGTCCAAGTCCCAAGCTAACTATGGCTACACCTTC
j_gene: TRBJ1-2
abundance: -
d_gene: -
v_gene: TRBV30

CDR3aa: CASSLRSPGVLGGYTF
CDR3nt: TGTGCCAGCAGTTTACGGTCCCCAGGGGTGTTGGGTGGCTACACCTTC
j_gene: TRBJ1-2
abundance: -
d_gene: -
v_gene: TRBV28